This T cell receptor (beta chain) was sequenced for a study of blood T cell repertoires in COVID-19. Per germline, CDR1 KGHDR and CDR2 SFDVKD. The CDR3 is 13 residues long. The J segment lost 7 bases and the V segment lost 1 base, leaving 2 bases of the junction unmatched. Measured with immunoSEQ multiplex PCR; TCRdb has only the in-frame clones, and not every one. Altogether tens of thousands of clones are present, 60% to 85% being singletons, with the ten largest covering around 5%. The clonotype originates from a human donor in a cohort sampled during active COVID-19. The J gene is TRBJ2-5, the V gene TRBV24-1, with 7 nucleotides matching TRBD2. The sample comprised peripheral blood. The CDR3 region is CATSDFGGGTQYF. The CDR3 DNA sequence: TGTGCCACCAGTGATTTCGGCGGGGGGACCCAGTACTTC.